Presented here are 18 T cell receptor beta chains from one specimen sequenced in a study of regulatory T cells in long-lasting Graves disease. Time point meaning: persistent/refractory GD, antithyroid drugs over 5 years with positive TRAb. Extracted RNA from PBMCs served as the source of the TCR library. To make TCR beta libraries, researchers used iRepertoire HTBI primers and Arm-PCR of CDR3 regions. TCRdb reprocessed the multiplex PCR reads via MiXCR and lists one record per CDR3 protein. The sample lists a few hundred thousand distinct CDR3 sequences, about 25% occurring once. The sample was peripheral blood mononuclear cells (PBMCs), taken when the disease was refractory, from a patient treated with antithyroid drugs. The receptor set was obtained from a female donor with Graves disease.

This clonotype was detected a few times. The chain recombines TRBV20-1 with TRBJ1-1, with D maybe TRBD1 (6 bases). The V gene lost 2 bases and the J gene lost 7 bases, with 11 bases spanning the gap. From germline, CDR1 is DFQATT and CDR2 SNEGSKA (reference sequence). The CDR3 extends over 12 amino acids. The CDR3 sequence is CSARIRGSEAFF. The CDR3 nucleotides are TGCAGTGCTAGAATAAGGGGGAGTGAAGCTTTCTTT.

At least ten counts were recorded for this clonotype. V gene TRBV30 combines with J gene TRBJ1-1, with a tentative D call TRBD1 (5 bases). The CDR3 has 14 residues. With 5 bases removed from V and 8 bases from J, the gap between germline ends came to 21 bases. Germline loops: CDR1 GTSNPN, CDR2 SVGIG (reference sequence). CDR3 residues: CAWRWGRDSTEAFF. DNA for the CDR3: TGTGCCTGGCGTTGGGGCCGAGATTCGACGGAAGCTTTCTTT.

At least ten counts were recorded for this clonotype. The chain joins TRBV6-1 to TRBJ2-7; the D is unclear. Germline CDR1 reads MNHNS; CDR2 reads SASEGT. The V and J ends lost 5 bases and 5 bases respectively, with 25 bases between them. The CDR3 runs 17 residues. CDR3 DNA: TGTGCCAGCAGTCAAGGGTTCACAATTCCCCTGGCCCACGAGCAGTACTTC. This codes for CASSQGFTIPLAHEQYF.

About this clonotype itself: This CDR3 is missing its conserved last phenylalanine or tryptophan, likely due to a read error. V and J are TRBV29-1 and TRBJ1-1; a possible D gene is TRBD1 (5 bases). The CDR3 contains 13 residues. From germline, CDR1 is SQVTM and CDR2 ANQGSEA. V was cut by 6 bases and J by 0 bases, with 11 bases left in between. This CDR3 reads CSVEGQMNTEAFL. CDR3 in DNA: TGCAGCGTCGAGGGGCAGATGAACACTGAAGCTTTCCTT.

The chain joins TRBV7-2 to TRBJ2-1, with 7 bases matching TRBD1. CDR1 is SGHTA, CDR2 FQGNSA, per germline. With 5 bases clipped from V and 3 bases from J, the junction kept 7 bases outside the gene matches. The CDR3 sequence is 15 residues long. CDR3 nucleotides: TGTGCCAGCAGCCTTGACAGGGCTAGCTACAATGAGCAGTTCTTC. This translates into CASSLDRASYNEQFF.

The V call is TRBV29-1, the J call TRBJ1-2, with D unresolved. The germline gives CDR1 SQVTM, CDR2 ANQGSEA. The CDR3 sequence is 12 residues long. CDR3 DNA sequence: TGCCCCTCCCCCCGTGGGAACTATGGCTACACCTTC. Its protein is CPSPRGNYGYTF.

The V call is TRBV7-2, the J call TRBJ2-2, with D perhaps TRBD1 (5 bases). The length of the CDR3 is 15 residues. Deletions cut 0 bases from V and 2 bases from J, with 7 bases between. The germline V gene has CDR1 SGHTA and CDR2 FQGNSA. The DNA for the CDR3 is TGTGCCAGCAGCTTAGCCAGGGCCAACACCGGGGAGCTGTTTTTT. Its translation is CASSLARANTGELFF. The full variable domain, in which reference TRBV7-2 and TRBJ2-2 provide the parts outside the CDR3, is GAGVSQSPSNKVTEKGKDVELRCDPISGHTALYWYRQSLGQGLEFLIYFQGNSAPDKSGLPSDRFSAERTGGSVSTLTIQRTQQEDSAVYLCASSLARANTGELFFGEGSRLTVL.

The chain uses TRBV9 and TRBJ1-1, with D possibly matching TRBD1 (5 bases). With 2 bases removed from V and 1 base from J, the gap between germline ends came to 15 bases. The CDR3 covers 16 residues. Germline V gene lookup returns CDR1 SGDLS and CDR2 YYNGEE. This CDR3 is CASSVSDMTGNTEAFF. Here the CDR3 DNA reads TGTGCCAGCAGCGTCTCGGACATGACTGGGAACACTGAAGCTTTCTTT.

There are a few counts of this clonotype. The CDR3 spells CASSLKSGQGLVTEAFF. DNA of the CDR3: TGTGCCAGCAGTTTAAAGTCCGGACAGGGATTGGTCACTGAAGCTTTCTTT. The chain uses TRBV27 and TRBJ1-1; 8 nucleotides line up with TRBD1. CDR3 size: 17 residues. Germline CDR1 is MNHEY and CDR2 is SMNVEV (reference sequence). The junction had 12 bases not matched to a gene; V was cut back by 2 bases and J by 4 bases.

The chain has TRBV6-9 and TRBJ1-4; 9 nucleotides align to TRBD1. Germline CDR1 and CDR2: MNHGY and SVAAGI. The CDR3 contains 14 residues. Trimming removed 4 bases from V and 6 bases from J; junction bases left unmatched: 3. The chain's CDR3 is CASSSRTGDEKLFF. The CDR3 DNA reads as TGTGCCAGCAGTTCTAGGACAGGGGATGAAAAACTGTTTTTT.

The table lists this clonotype with a few counts. For the CDR3, the DNA is TGCGCCAGCAGCCAAGATATGGTTGGGGGCGGTCGAACCGGGGAGCTGTTTTTT. The encoded protein is CASSQDMVGGGRTGELFF. The chain links TRBV4-3 to TRBJ2-2; maybe TRBD1 (6 bases). The CDR3 has 18 amino acids. Deletions cut 0 bases from V and 5 bases from J, with 19 bases between. Germline loops: CDR1 LGHNA, CDR2 YSLEER.

As regards this clonotype: It is likely a read error, because the conserved phenylalanine at the end of the CDR3 is missing. V is TRBV9 and J is TRBJ1-6; unclear D gene. CDR3 length equals 15 residues. The V gene's germline CDR1 is SGDLS and CDR2 YYNGEE. The ends were cut back, 0 bases at V and 0 bases at J, with 4 bases in the middle. The CDR3 DNA is TGTGCCAGCAGCGTAGACAGCTCCTATAATTCACCCCTCCACCTT. Translating it yields CASSVDSSYNSPLHL.

This clonotype was found many times. The CDR3 DNA sequence: TGTGCCAGCAGCTTAGCCTCCGGGGAGACCCAGTACTTC. Protein product: CASSLASGETQYF. J is TRBJ2-5 and V is TRBV7-8; no firm D call. Germline assignment: CDR1 SGHVS and CDR2 FQNEAQ. The germline V and J ends were trimmed by 0 bases and 5 bases, with 7 bases remaining between them. This CDR3 region has 13 residues.

CDR3 residues: CASSPAGGQRETQYF. CDR3 bases: TGCGCCAGCAGCCCGGCAGGGGGTCAGAGGGAGACCCAGTACTTC. The chain uses TRBV5-1 and TRBJ2-5; TRBD1 agrees at 7 bases. There are 15 residues in the CDR3. Germline lookup yields CDR1 SGHRS and CDR2 YFSETQ. The trim removed 4 bases at V and 5 bases at J, leaving 11 bases unmatched.

This clonotype was seen repeatedly, ten times or more. The chain links TRBV11-3 to TRBJ1-1; D remains ambiguous. CDR1 is SGHNT and CDR2 is YENEEA in the germline V gene. This CDR3 comprises 16 residues. V was shortened by 7 bases and J by 3 bases, with 21 bases between the two germline ends. The CDR3 coding sequence is TGTGCCAGCACTTCTCTGGGGTACCCGAAGGACACTGAAGCTTTCTTT. Translation: CASTSLGYPKDTEAFF.

This clonotype was detected many times. V usage is TRBV7-2 and J usage is TRBJ2-5; 9 nucleotides agree with TRBD1. The CDR3 spans 16 residues. V trimming: 6 bases; J trimming: 4 bases; junction bases outside the gene matches: 12. Germline CDR1 is SGHTA and CDR2 is FQGNSA. CDR3 sequence: CASSGAGQGVRETQYF. CDR3 DNA sequence: TGTGCCAGCAGTGGAGCGGGACAGGGCGTAAGAGAGACCCAGTACTTC.

This sequence joins TRBV27 and TRBJ1-5; no firm D call. This CDR3 spans 13 amino acids. Trimming stripped 8 bases from V and 7 bases from J, with 15 bases between. The V gene's germline CDR1 is MNHEY and CDR2 SMNVEV (reference sequence). For the CDR3, the DNA is TGTGCCAGCGGTAATGTTGAAGGACAGCCCCAGCATTTT. Translation gives CASGNVEGQPQHF.

V usage is TRBV24-1 and J usage is TRBJ2-2; perhaps TRBD1 as D (5 bases). There are 16 residues in the CDR3. Germline assignment: CDR1 KGHDR and CDR2 SFDVKD. V was cut by 6 bases and J by 0 bases, with 13 bases left in between. The CDR3 sequence is CATSRMTATNTGELFF. The DNA for the CDR3 is TGTGCCACCAGTAGGATGACAGCCACGAACACCGGGGAGCTGTTTTTT.